The 29 T cell receptor beta chains presented below share a single source sample, sequenced in a study of blood T cell repertoires in COVID-19. TCRdb keeps only in-frame clones here, not all; method: immunoSEQ multiplex PCR. The sample holds about 180,000 clones, about 86% seen once. The source material was peripheral blood. The origin of the receptors is a woman between 65 and 79 years old with COVID-19, enrolled during active disease.

This clone is a singleton in its sample. V and J are TRBV25-1 and TRBJ1-3; TRBD1 is a possible D gene (6 bases). The germline V gene has CDR1 MGHDK and CDR2 SYGVNS. There are 15 residues in the CDR3. V lost 5 bases, J lost 9 bases, and 20 bases lay in between. CDR3 residues: CASSPPRTDVGTIYF. Written as DNA, the CDR3 is TGTGCCAGCAGTCCCCCCAGGACAGACGTGGGCACCATATATTTT.

V and J are TRBV6-5 and TRBJ2-1; a weak D match, TRBD2 (6 bases). The germline V gene encodes CDR1 MNHEY and CDR2 SVGAGI. The CDR3 covers 15 residues. V lost 5 bases, J lost 5 bases, and 16 bases lay in between. The CDR3: CASSHRLGPDNEQFF. For the CDR3, the DNA is TGTGCCAGCAGTCACCGACTAGGCCCTGACAATGAGCAGTTCTTC.

The rearrangement links TRBV2 to TRBJ2-1, with TRBD1 identical over 8 bases. CDR1 and CDR2 (germline): SNHLY, FYNNEI. This CDR3 is built from 15 residues. The junction had 3 bases not matched to a gene; V was cut back by 3 bases and J by 2 bases. In DNA, the CDR3 is TGTGCCAGCAGTGAGGACAGGGTACCCTACAATGAGCAGTTCTTC. Its translation: CASSEDRVPYNEQFF.

CDR3 loop: CAWSRERYGNQPQHF. In DNA form, the CDR3 reads TGTGCCTGGAGTCGGGAGCGTTACGGCAATCAGCCCCAGCATTTT. V and J are TRBV30 and TRBJ1-5; D is undetermined. V was cut by 2 bases and J by 2 bases, with 13 bases left in between. Germline assignment: CDR1 GTSNPN and CDR2 SVGIG (reference sequence). This CDR3 has 15 amino acids.

This clone was seen a handful of times. V is TRBV6-5 and J is TRBJ1-1; D perhaps matches TRBD1 (6 bases). Trimming stripped 6 bases from V and 3 bases from J, with 14 bases between. Germline assignment: CDR1 MNHEY and CDR2 SVGAGI. The CDR3 runs 14 residues. The CDR3 bases are TGTGCCAGCAGGGGAGGGGGGCGGTACACTGAAGCTTTCTTT. Translating gives CASRGGGRYTEAFF.

The chain couples TRBV11-2 to TRBJ1-1, with no clear D. The CDR3 has 14 amino acids. Germline V gene lookup returns CDR1 SGHAT and CDR2 FQNNGV. V shed 5 bases and J shed 0 bases, with 10 bases lying between them. The CDR3 protein is CASSEELMNTEAFF. As DNA, the CDR3 is TGTGCCAGCAGCGAAGAGCTCATGAACACTGAAGCTTTCTTT.

The chain carries TRBV9 and TRBJ1-5; D is unresolved. V lost 0 bases, J lost 6 bases, and 7 bases lay in between. Germline CDR1 reads SGDLS; CDR2 reads YYNGEE. The length of the CDR3 is 13 residues. The CDR3 DNA reads as TGTGCCAGCAGCGTAGGGGCAGGTCAGCCCCAGCATTTT. Its translation: CASSVGAGQPQHF.

The count of this clone is one. The chain recombines TRBV7-9 with TRBJ2-7; 7 positions match TRBD1. Germline V lookup: CDR1 SEHNR, CDR2 FQNEAQ (reference sequence). The CDR3 sequence is 15 residues long. V lost 2 bases to trimming and J lost 4 bases; unmatched junction nucleotides: 8. DNA for the CDR3: TGTGCCAGCAGCTTATCGGGGACAGACCTATACGAGCAGTACTTC. This sequence encodes CASSLSGTDLYEQYF.

A single count supports this clone. The chain joins TRBV18 to TRBJ1-5, with 7 bases fitting TRBD1. V dropped 5 bases and J dropped 2; count of bases not matched to a gene: 6. In germline, CDR1 is KGHSH, CDR2 LQKENI. CDR3 length: 15 amino acids. CDR3 protein: CASSFIGQGNQPQHF. In DNA form, the CDR3 reads TGTGCCAGCTCATTCATAGGACAGGGCAATCAGCCCCAGCATTTT.

The CDR3 DNA reads TGTGCCAGCAGTTTCTTGGCGACTAAACCTTACGAGCAGTACTTC. This encodes CASSFLATKPYEQYF. The V and J genes are TRBV28 and TRBJ2-7; the D gene is possibly TRBD2 (5 bases). The V and J ends lost 3 bases and 4 bases respectively, with 16 bases between them. CDR3 length equals 15 residues. In germline, CDR1 is MDHEN, CDR2 SYDVKM.

The chain employs TRBV18 and TRBJ2-3; no reliable D call. CDR1 and CDR2 from the germline V gene are KGHSH and LQKENI. V lost 5 bases and J lost 2, with 5 bases in between. The CDR3 spans 12 residues. This chain's CDR3 is CASSSLTDTQYF. CDR3 in DNA: TGTGCCAGCTCATCCCTCACAGATACGCAGTATTTT.

The rearrangement uses TRBV4-1 and TRBJ1-5; maybe TRBD1 (5 bases). V lost 0 bases, J lost 7 bases, and 13 bases lay in between. Germline CDR1 MGHRA, CDR2 YSYEKL. The CDR3 totals 15 residues. CDR3 sequence: CASSQERGLGQPQHF. In DNA form, the CDR3 reads TGCGCCAGCAGCCAAGAAAGGGGCTTGGGGCAGCCCCAGCATTTT.

The rearrangement joins TRBV10-3 to TRBJ2-2, with 9 bases fitting TRBD1. V shed 4 bases and J 6 bases; nucleotides not matched to a gene: 6. CDR3 length equals 15 residues. Germline CDR1 and CDR2: ENHRY and SYGVKD. Here the CDR3 reads CAISAGQGFSGELFF. The CDR3 DNA reads as TGTGCCATCAGTGCGGGACAGGGTTTCTCCGGGGAGCTGTTTTTT.

The chain joins TRBV30 to TRBJ1-1, with D perhaps matching TRBD1 (6 bases). Germline CDR1 is GTSNPN and CDR2 is SVGIG (reference sequence). V lost 4 bases and J lost 1, with 16 bases in between. The CDR3 consists of 15 residues. CDR3 coding DNA: TGTGCCTGGACCCCAGTCGGGGGGCCGAACACTGAAGCTTTCTTT. Its protein is CAWTPVGGPNTEAFF.

The genes are TRBV10-3 and TRBJ1-1; D possibly corresponds to TRBD1 (6 bases). Trimming cost V 4 bases and J 5 bases, with 11 bases left between them. The germline V gene has CDR1 ENHRY and CDR2 SYGVKD. CDR3 length: 13 amino acids. The CDR3 nucleotides read TGTGCCATCAGTGGGGGGCCGGAGACTGAAGCTTTCTTT. Translating gives CAISGGPETEAFF.

The rearrangement links TRBV5-1 to TRBJ2-7, with a weak D call TRBD1 (6 bases). This CDR3 region has 14 residues. V lost 2 bases and J lost 2, with 11 bases in between. Germline CDR1 and CDR2: SGHRS and YFSETQ. DNA for the CDR3: TGCGCCAGCAGCTTCACGGCAGGGGCCTACGAGCAGTACTTC. Encoded protein: CASSFTAGAYEQYF.

This chain joins TRBV5-1 and TRBJ1-1, with D unresolved. The CDR3 loop spans 14 amino acids. Per the germline V gene, CDR1 is SGHRS and CDR2 is YFSETQ. Trimming pared 1 base from V and 0 bases from J, leaving 7 bases between. Here the CDR3 DNA reads TGCGCCAGCAGCTTGTACAGCCTGAACACTGAAGCTTTCTTT. Its protein product is CASSLYSLNTEAFF.

This chain joins TRBV5-4 and TRBJ2-5; D is unresolved. With 2 bases removed from V and 5 bases from J, the gap between germline ends came to 16 bases. Germline V lookup: CDR1 SGHNT, CDR2 YYREEE (reference sequence). The length of the CDR3 is 15 residues. The CDR3 DNA sequence: TGTGCCAGCAGCTTAGACATTGGCCGGTGGGAGACCCAGTACTTC. It is translated as CASSLDIGRWETQYF.

The chain joins TRBV2 to TRBJ2-2, with TRBD1 identical over 9 bases. The trim removed 4 bases at V and 5 bases at J, leaving 5 bases unmatched. CDR1 and CDR2 (germline): SNHLY, FYNNEI. This CDR3 has 15 residues. The CDR3 DNA is TGTGCCAGCAGTGCCTACAGGGGGCTAACCGGGGAGCTGTTTTTT. Translated, it gives CASSAYRGLTGELFF.

V and J are TRBV29-1 and TRBJ1-2, with TRBD1 matching 7 bases. The trim removed 7 bases at V and 6 bases at J, leaving 5 bases unmatched. From germline, CDR1 is SQVTM and CDR2 ANQGSEA. CDR3 length: 11 residues. In DNA form, the CDR3 reads TGCAGCGCCCTAACAGGGGATGGCTACACCTTC. Protein product: CSALTGDGYTF.

The rearrangement uses TRBV28 and TRBJ1-1; TRBD1 agrees at 7 bases. With V trimmed by 5 bases and J by 1 base, 4 bases remained unmatched. The CDR3 covers 14 residues. Germline loops: CDR1 MDHEN, CDR2 SYDVKM. Here the CDR3 DNA reads TGTGCCAGCAGTGGGACAGCTAGGAACACTGAAGCTTTCTTT. It specifies CASSGTARNTEAFF. Complete variable domain (other parts from reference TRBV28 and TRBJ1-1): DVKVTQSSRYLVKRTGEKVFLECVQDMDHENMFWYRQDPGLGLRLIYFSYDVKMKEKGDIPEGYSVSREKKERFSLILESASTNQTSMYLCASSGTARNTEAFFGQGTRLTVV.

This rearrangement joins TRBV7-3 to TRBJ1-1; D perhaps matches TRBD1 (5 bases). V gave up 7 bases and J gave up 3 bases, with 15 bases separating them. Germline CDR1 is SGHTA and CDR2 is FQGTGA. The CDR3 consists of 14 residues. The CDR3 DNA follows: TGTGCCAGCAAGGGAAACCGGGGGGACACTGAAGCTTTCTTT. It codes for CASKGNRGDTEAFF.

The CDR3 nucleotides read TGTGCCAGTAGTTTTGGGGCCGCCGGCCAATCCTACGAGCAGTACTTC. It yields the protein CASSFGAAGQSYEQYF. The chain has TRBV19 and TRBJ2-7, with D possibly TRBD1 on 5 matching bases. Germline lookup yields CDR1 LNHDA and CDR2 SQIVND (reference sequence). Trimming left V 5 bases short and J 1 base short, with 18 bases between. This CDR3 has 16 residues.

The CDR3 protein is CASTIQLSGFYEQYF. The CDR3 nucleotides read TGCGCCAGCACCATCCAGCTTTCAGGGTTCTACGAGCAGTACTTC. This sequence joins TRBV23-1 and TRBJ2-7; TRBD1 is a possible D gene (5 bases). TRBV23-1 has ORF status, its function being uncertain. The CDR3 totals 15 residues. The V end was cut by 7 bases, the J end by 3 bases, with 19 bases between.

The chain is built from TRBV27 and TRBJ2-7; 7 bases match TRBD1. With V trimmed by 11 bases and J by 0 bases, 10 bases remained unmatched. This CDR3 is built from 14 residues. The germline V gene has CDR1 MNHEY and CDR2 SMNVEV (reference sequence). CDR3 DNA: TGTGCCTCCCGAAAGACAGGGAGCTCCTACGAGCAGTACTTC. Protein product: CASRKTGSSYEQYF.

The table lists this clone with a few counts. The J gene is TRBJ1-1, the V gene TRBV18; TRBD1 matches 9 bases. Germline V gene data show CDR1 as KGHSH and CDR2 as LQKENI. This CDR3 comprises 15 residues. J lost 4 bases, V lost 2 bases, and 5 bases had no gene match. CDR3 nucleotides: TGTGCCAGCTCACCAAAGACAGGGGGAGGCACTGAAGCTTTCTTT. Its protein is CASSPKTGGGTEAFF.

The gene calls are TRBV11-2 and TRBJ1-6, with TRBD1 matching 7 bases. V trimming: 3 bases; J trimming: 7 bases; junction bases outside the gene matches: 6. The CDR3 length is 15 residues. The V gene's germline CDR1 is SGHAT and CDR2 FQNNGV. CDR3 loop: CASSLLTGKNSPLHF. CDR3 nucleotides: TGTGCCAGCAGCTTGCTGACAGGGAAAAATTCACCCCTCCACTTT.

The chain recombines TRBV19 with TRBJ1-2; D gene unclear. Trimming shortened V by 3 bases and J by 8 bases, and 13 bases separated the two germline ends. The CDR3 has 13 amino acids. Germline V gene data show CDR1 as LNHDA and CDR2 as SQIVND (reference sequence). CDR3 amino acids: CASSIGLNSGYTF. The CDR3 DNA sequence: TGTGCCAGTAGTATTGGTCTAAACAGCGGCTACACCTTC.

This clone has just one count. The chain uses TRBV14 and TRBJ2-7; tentatively, D is TRBD1 (6 bases). CDR1 and CDR2 from the germline V gene are SGHDN and FVKESK. V was shortened by 4 bases and J by 5 bases, with 9 bases between the two germline ends. The CDR3 runs 12 residues. The CDR3 loop reads CASSPTGHEQYF. The DNA for the CDR3 is TGTGCCAGCAGCCCGACAGGCCACGAGCAGTACTTC.